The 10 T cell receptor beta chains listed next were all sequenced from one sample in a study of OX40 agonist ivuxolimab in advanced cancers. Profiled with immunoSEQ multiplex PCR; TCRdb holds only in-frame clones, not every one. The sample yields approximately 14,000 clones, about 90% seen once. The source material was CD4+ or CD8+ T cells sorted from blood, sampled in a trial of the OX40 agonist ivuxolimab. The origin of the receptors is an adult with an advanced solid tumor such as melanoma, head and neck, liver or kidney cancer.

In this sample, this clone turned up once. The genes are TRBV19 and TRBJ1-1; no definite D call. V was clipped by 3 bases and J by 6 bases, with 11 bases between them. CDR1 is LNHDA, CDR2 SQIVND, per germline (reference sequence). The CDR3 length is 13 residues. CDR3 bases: TGTGCCAGTAGTATCAATCCGGGAGCTGAAGCTTTCTTT. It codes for CASSINPGAEAFF.

The CDR3 DNA sequence: TGTGCTTTGGTGCCGGAGGACACCTACGAGCAGTACTTC. Translated: CALVPEDTYEQYF. The chain joins TRBV30 to TRBJ2-7, with D perhaps matching TRBD1 or TRBD2 (5 bases each). The CDR3 loop spans 13 amino acids. CDR1 GTSNPN and CDR2 SVGIG come from the germline V gene (reference sequence). Complete variable domain (other parts from reference TRBV30 and TRBJ2-7): SQTIHQWPATLVQPVGSPLSLECTVEGTSNPNLYWYRQAAGRGLQLLFYSVGIGQISSEVPQNLSASRPQDRQFILSSKKLLLSDSGFYLCALVPEDTYEQYFGPGTRLTVT.

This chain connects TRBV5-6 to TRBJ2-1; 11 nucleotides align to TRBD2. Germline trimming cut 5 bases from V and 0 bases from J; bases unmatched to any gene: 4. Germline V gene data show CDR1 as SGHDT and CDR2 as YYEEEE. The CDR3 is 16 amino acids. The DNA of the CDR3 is TGTGCCAGCAGAGGGACTAGCGGTAGCTCCTACAATGAGCAGTTCTTC. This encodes CASRGTSGSSYNEQFF.

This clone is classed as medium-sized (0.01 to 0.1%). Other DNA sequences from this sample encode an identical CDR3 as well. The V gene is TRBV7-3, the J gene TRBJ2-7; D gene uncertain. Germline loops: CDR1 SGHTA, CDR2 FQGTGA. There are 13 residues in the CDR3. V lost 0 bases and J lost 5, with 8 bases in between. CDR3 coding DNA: TGTGCCAGCAGCTTAACAGGGTTGAACGAGCAGTACTTC. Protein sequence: CASSLTGLNEQYF.

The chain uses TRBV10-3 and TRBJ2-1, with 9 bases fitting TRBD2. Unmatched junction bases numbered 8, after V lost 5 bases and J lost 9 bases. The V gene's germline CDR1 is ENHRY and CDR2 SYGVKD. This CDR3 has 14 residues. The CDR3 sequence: CAISSSGTTPEQFF. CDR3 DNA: TGTGCCATCAGTTCTAGCGGGACCACTCCTGAGCAGTTCTTC.

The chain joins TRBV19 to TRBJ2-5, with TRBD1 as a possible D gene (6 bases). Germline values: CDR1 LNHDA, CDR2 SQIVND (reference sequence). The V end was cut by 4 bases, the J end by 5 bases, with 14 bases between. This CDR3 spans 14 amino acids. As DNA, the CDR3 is TGTGCCAGTAGTAACAGGGAGCTCGGCGAGACCCAGTACTTC. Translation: CASSNRELGETQYF.

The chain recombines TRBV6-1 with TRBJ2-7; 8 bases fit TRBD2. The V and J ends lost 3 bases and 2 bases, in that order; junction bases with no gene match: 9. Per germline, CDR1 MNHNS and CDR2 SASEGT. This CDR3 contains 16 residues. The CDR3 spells CASSDKNRGGTYEQYF. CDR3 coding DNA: TGTGCCAGCAGTGACAAAAATCGGGGGGGAACCTACGAGCAGTACTTC.

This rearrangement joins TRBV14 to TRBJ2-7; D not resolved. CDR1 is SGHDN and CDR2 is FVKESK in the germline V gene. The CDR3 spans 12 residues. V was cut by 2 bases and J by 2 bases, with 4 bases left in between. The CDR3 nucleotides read TGTGCCAGCAGCCAATCTCCCTACGAGCAGTACTTC. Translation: CASSQSPYEQYF.

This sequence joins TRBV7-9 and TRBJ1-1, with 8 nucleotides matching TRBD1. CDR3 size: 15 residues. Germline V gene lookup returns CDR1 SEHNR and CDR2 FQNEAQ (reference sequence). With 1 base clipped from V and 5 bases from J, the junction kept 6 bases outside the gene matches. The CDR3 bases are TGTGCCAGCAGCTTAGGGACAGGGCCTGGGACTGAAGCTTTCTTT. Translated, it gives CASSLGTGPGTEAFF.

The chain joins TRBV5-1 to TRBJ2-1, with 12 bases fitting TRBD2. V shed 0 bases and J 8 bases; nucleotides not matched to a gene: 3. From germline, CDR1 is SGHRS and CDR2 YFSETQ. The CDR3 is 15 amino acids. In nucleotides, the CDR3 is TGCGCCAGCAGCTTGGGACTAGCGGGAGTTGATGAGCAGTTCTTC. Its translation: CASSLGLAGVDEQFF.